Described below is a single T cell receptor (beta chain) sequence and its context. Its target is not known. Germline V lookup: CDR1 SGHTA, CDR2 FQGNSA. Between the trimmed V and J ends, which lost 4 bases and 3 bases, there was a span of 10 bases. This CDR3 comprises 13 residues. The method was immunoSEQ multiplex PCR; TCRdb's version includes in-frame clones alone and lacks a portion of them. The sample shows under 200,000 clones, about 91% of them seen only once. The study pooled second doses at about 4 or about 12 weeks. The data stem from a study of T cell responses to AZD1222 COVID-19 vaccine. General study findings and limits: Samples come after the peak T cell response, not at day 14. Close to half of all spike-specific TCRs reportedly target regions of the variants that are unmutated. Baseline testing showed seropositivity in only a handful of AZD1222 recipients.

This material consisted of peripheral blood, taken 28 days after the second AZD1222 dose. The V gene is TRBV7-2, the J gene TRBJ2-7; D is perhaps TRBD2 (5 bases). The TCR sequence derives from an adult who received the AZD1222 COVID-19 vaccine. The CDR3 DNA reads as TGTGCCAGCAGCTCGTTTGGGAGCTACGAGCAGTACTTC. Its protein is CASSSFGSYEQYF.